This T cell receptor beta chain was sequenced in a study of T cell changes during pregnancy in multiple sclerosis. The V gene end was trimmed by 6 bases and the J gene end by 11 bases; junction bases not matched to a gene: 7. Germline CDR1 DFQATT, CDR2 SNEGSKA (reference sequence). This CDR3 is 11 amino acids long. Using immunoSEQ multiplex PCR, the repertoire was profiled, and TCRdb retains in-frame clones only, with some absent. The table has some 42,000 clones, 87% seen once. Sample: CD4+ T cells from peripheral blood mononuclear cells, taken after pregnancy. The chain employs TRBV20-1 and TRBJ1-1; 9 bases align to TRBD1. The receptor comes from a female donor with multiple sclerosis, enrolled in a pregnancy study. The chain's CDR3 is CSAHAGTGAFF. CDR3 sequence (DNA): TGCAGTGCCCATGCCGGGACAGGGGCTTTCTTT.